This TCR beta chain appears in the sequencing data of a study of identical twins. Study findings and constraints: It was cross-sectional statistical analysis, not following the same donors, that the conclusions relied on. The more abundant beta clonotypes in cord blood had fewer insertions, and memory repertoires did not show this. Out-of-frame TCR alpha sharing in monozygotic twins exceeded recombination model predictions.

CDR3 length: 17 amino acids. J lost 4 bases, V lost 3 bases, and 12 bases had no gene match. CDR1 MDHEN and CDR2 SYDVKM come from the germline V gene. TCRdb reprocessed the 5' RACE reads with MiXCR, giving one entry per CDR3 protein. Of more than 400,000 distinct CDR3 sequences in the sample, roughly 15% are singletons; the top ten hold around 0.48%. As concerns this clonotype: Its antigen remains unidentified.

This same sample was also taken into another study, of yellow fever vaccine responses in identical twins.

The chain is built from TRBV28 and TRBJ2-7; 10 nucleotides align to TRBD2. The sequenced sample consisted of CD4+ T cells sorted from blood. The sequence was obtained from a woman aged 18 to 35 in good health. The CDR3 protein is CASSLLAGVSRGYEQYF. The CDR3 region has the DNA TGTGCCAGCAGTTTGCTAGCGGGAGTCTCCCGGGGTTACGAGCAGTACTTC.